These T cell receptor beta chains were read from a single sample in a study of human T cells and chemical hapten exposure. Each CDR3 protein gets one entry after TCRdb re-called the RACE reads with MiXCR. The repertoire includes approximately 74,000 distinct CDR3 sequences, around 30% of them detected once, and about 9% sits in the top ten. Source: whole blood, taken in connection with sensitization to the hapten diphenylcyclopropenone (DPC). The receptors were gathered from a man in his forties or fifties with alopecia areata. Some clones in this sample may be carry-over from other donors' samples. Each CDR3 is given with its conserved first and last residue.

cdr3_length: 14; v_call: TRBV3-1; cdr3_aa: CASSFGGTTYEQYF
cdr3_length: 14; v_call: TRBV27; cdr3_aa: CASSPGREGEKLFF
cdr3_length: 14; v_call: TRBV11-1; cdr3_aa: CASSFARMNTEAFF
cdr3_length: 15; v_call: TRBV25-1; cdr3_aa: CASTVGNSGANVLTF
cdr3_length: 12; v_call: TRBV28; cdr3_aa: CASRDGLYEQYF
cdr3_length: 15; v_call: TRBV9; cdr3_aa: CASSVEGAGDNEQFF
cdr3_length: 14; v_call: TRBV7-2; cdr3_aa: CASSLGYTNQPQHF
cdr3_length: 15; v_call: TRBV7-2; cdr3_aa: CASSGRTALSYGYTF
cdr3_length: 16; v_call: TRBV28; cdr3_aa: CASSFGAGTGREKLFF
cdr3_length: 14; v_call: TRBV7-3; cdr3_aa: CASSLTAGGETQYF
cdr3_length: 16; v_call: TRBV10-3; cdr3_aa: CAISESPGASTDTQYF
cdr3_length: 14; v_call: TRBV20-1; cdr3_aa: CSALAETRSYEQYF
cdr3_length: 13; v_call: TRBV27; cdr3_aa: CASAGAYNSPLHF
cdr3_length: 18; v_call: TRBV11-2; cdr3_aa: CASSSSPFREGSYNEQFF
cdr3_length: 14; v_call: TRBV10-3; cdr3_aa: CAIRGLAGDNEQFF
cdr3_length: 16; v_call: TRBV20-1; cdr3_aa: CSARADEEMNTGELFF
cdr3_length: 16; v_call: TRBV21-1; cdr3_aa: CASSLQEYSLPSGYTF
cdr3_length: 14; v_call: TRBV6-2/TRBV6-3; cdr3_aa: CASSYGQMVSGYTF
cdr3_length: 13; v_call: TRBV28; cdr3_aa: CASSLLGTGELFF
cdr3_length: 15; v_call: TRBV7-9; cdr3_aa: CASSFALAVIDTQYF
cdr3_length: 13; v_call: TRBV5-1; cdr3_aa: CASSLEYQETQYF
cdr3_length: 16; v_call: TRBV27; cdr3_aa: CASKSGRETGNSPLHF
cdr3_length: 17; v_call: TRBV15; cdr3_aa: CATSRDLRGARTGELFF
cdr3_length: 11; v_call: TRBV28; cdr3_aa: CASSFFHEQFF
cdr3_length: 14; v_call: TRBV7-2; cdr3_aa: CASSHGGTANEQFF
cdr3_length: 15; v_call: TRBV19; cdr3_aa: CASSIGAPSSYEQYF
cdr3_length: 16; v_call: TRBV5-6; cdr3_aa: CASSRKGTEENEKLFF
cdr3_length: 16; v_call: TRBV12-3/TRBV12-4; cdr3_aa: CASRRTTSPLTDTQYF
cdr3_length: 17; v_call: TRBV24-1; cdr3_aa: CATSDLGGGPDQETQYF
cdr3_length: 12; v_call: TRBV2; cdr3_aa: CASSGTGRAQYF
cdr3_length: 18; v_call: TRBV12-3/TRBV12-4; cdr3_aa: CASILALLAGRRTGELFF
cdr3_length: 14; v_call: TRBV19; cdr3_aa: CASSHQGGLGEQYF
cdr3_length: 13; v_call: TRBV12-3/TRBV12-4; cdr3_aa: CASSTLEADTQYF
cdr3_length: 13; v_call: TRBV27; cdr3_aa: CASSLGGGDEQFF
cdr3_length: 16; v_call: TRBV12-3/TRBV12-4; cdr3_aa: CASSFLQGIFTDTQYF
cdr3_length: 14; v_call: TRBV2; cdr3_aa: CASSAARNPNEQYF
cdr3_length: 14; v_call: TRBV12-3/TRBV12-4; cdr3_aa: CASRGVIGKNIQYF
cdr3_length: 15; v_call: TRBV28; cdr3_aa: CASSPSPGTAYEQYF
cdr3_length: 14; v_call: TRBV20-1; cdr3_aa: CSARAMVGYNEQFF
cdr3_length: 14; v_call: TRBV12-3/TRBV12-4; cdr3_aa: CASSLGQGGDEQYF
cdr3_length: 14; v_call: TRBV3-1; cdr3_aa: CASSQEDSTDTQYF
cdr3_length: 15; v_call: TRBV20-1; cdr3_aa: CSAEGEVLAGVEQYF
cdr3_length: 11; v_call: TRBV20-1; cdr3_aa: CSALMNTEAFF
cdr3_length: 14; v_call: TRBV7-9; cdr3_aa: CASSHATNTGELFF
cdr3_length: 14; v_call: TRBV20-1; cdr3_aa: CSAKTGGVGSPLHF
cdr3_length: 17; v_call: TRBV6-5; cdr3_aa: CASSHLMTGGGTDTQYF
cdr3_length: 15; v_call: TRBV6-5; cdr3_aa: CASTRSGRIYNEQFF
cdr3_length: 15; v_call: TRBV11-2; cdr3_aa: CASSVTGGSYNEQFF
cdr3_length: 18; v_call: TRBV28; cdr3_aa: CASSRTRTGSLLGDIQYF
cdr3_length: 13; v_call: TRBV14; cdr3_aa: CASSQQGYSPLHF
cdr3_length: 15; v_call: TRBV18; cdr3_aa: CASSPKGGATDTQYF
cdr3_length: 14; v_call: TRBV11-2; cdr3_aa: CASSFYGDTGELFF
cdr3_length: 14; v_call: TRBV10-1; cdr3_aa: CASSEGDRDEKLFF
cdr3_length: 18; v_call: TRBV7-3; cdr3_aa: CASSSRSTGTGSYNEQFF